A single sample is the source of the 20 T cell receptor beta chains below, sequenced in a study of blood T cells in healthy people across ages (dated by TCRdb to between 2015 and 2016). Libraries were built with 5' RACE. TCRdb records Illumina HiSeq 2500 as the sequencer. A second 7 to 11 cycle PCR used a sample-barcoded 5' primer and a J-beta primer mix. TCRdb reprocessing: public reads trimmed at Q25 with fastp, clones called with MiXCR, in-frame beta chains kept. Rows merge per CDR3 protein into single entries with the most common DNA and genes. A total of over 500,000 distinct CDR3 sequences appear in this sample, under 65% of them only once. The top ten clonotypes cover 13% of the sample. Specimen: blood. These receptors all stem from a woman aged 80 or over in good health.

This clonotype appeared once. This sequence joins TRBV25-1 and TRBJ2-1, with no clear D. This CDR3 is 10 amino acids long. CDR1 and CDR2 from the germline V gene are MGHDK and SYGVNS. V lost 4 bases to trimming and J lost 10 bases, with 5 bases between them. Written as DNA, the CDR3 is TGTGCCAGCAGTGGGAGAGAGCAGTTCTTC. Its translation is CASSGREQFF.

The chain combines TRBV6-2 or TRBV6-3 with TRBJ1-2; D is undetermined. The CDR3 contains 13 residues. Deletions cut 1 base from V and 2 bases from J, with 5 bases between. Germline values: CDR1 MNHEY, CDR2 SVGEGT. CDR3 sequence reads: CASSYWENYGYTF. The CDR3 bases are TGTGCCAGCAGTTACTGGGAGAACTATGGCTACACCTTC.

This clonotype was counted many times. The rearrangement links TRBV28 to TRBJ2-4; D perhaps matches TRBD2 (7 bases). The germline V and J ends were trimmed by 1 base and 3 bases, with 13 bases remaining between them. The CDR3 consists of 16 residues. The germline V gene encodes CDR1 MDHEN and CDR2 SYDVKM. The CDR3 sequence is CASSLSGGTNKNIQYF. Here the CDR3 DNA reads TGTGCCAGCAGTTTATCGGGGGGCACTAACAAAAACATTCAGTACTTC.

The chain is built from TRBV2 and TRBJ1-1, with D possibly matching TRBD1 (5 bases). Germline V gene data show CDR1 as SNHLY and CDR2 as FYNNEI. CDR3 length: 14 residues. The ends were cut back, 6 bases at V and 1 base at J, with 12 bases in the middle. This CDR3 is CASRAQEANTEAFF. CDR3 in DNA: TGTGCCAGCAGGGCACAGGAGGCGAACACTGAAGCTTTCTTT.

This clonotype was recorded a few times. V usage is TRBV28 and J usage is TRBJ1-2; TRBD1 might be the D (6 bases). With 2 bases removed from V and 0 bases from J, the gap between germline ends came to 13 bases. The CDR3 has 16 residues. Germline values: CDR1 MDHEN, CDR2 SYDVKM. Here the CDR3 reads CASSLGTPSSNYGYTF. CDR3 nucleotide sequence: TGTGCCAGCAGTTTAGGGACACCGTCCTCTAACTATGGCTACACCTTC.

In its sample, this clonotype was seen a few times. The chain has TRBV29-1 and TRBJ1-1, with D perhaps TRBD1 (6 bases). The CDR3 consists of 14 residues. Germline lookup yields CDR1 SQVTM and CDR2 ANQGSEA. The ends were cut back, 3 bases at V and 4 bases at J, with 15 bases in the middle. The CDR3 reads CSVDTYKGGTEAFF. CDR3 bases: TGCAGCGTTGATACATACAAAGGGGGCACTGAAGCTTTCTTT.

This clonotype came up many times. The rearrangement links TRBV5-1 to TRBJ2-1; D is ambiguous. The CDR3 spans 13 residues. Between the trimmed V and J ends, which lost 5 bases and 5 bases, there was a span of 11 bases. Germline-derived CDR1 and CDR2 are SGHRS and YFSETQ. The CDR3 here is CASRTGPNNEQFF. In DNA form, the CDR3 reads TGCGCCAGCAGGACTGGCCCTAACAATGAGCAGTTCTTC.

Note on this clonotype: A much larger clone differs from this one at a single base, so this may be a read error. The chain recombines TRBV20-1 with TRBJ1-1; 11 nucleotides agree with TRBD1. This CDR3 is 15 amino acids long. Germline loops: CDR1 DFQATT, CDR2 SNEGSKA (reference sequence). The CDR3 reads CSAGRPRDRGTEALF. CDR3 nucleotide sequence: TGCAGTGCAGGAAGGCCGCGGGACAGGGGGACTGAAGCTCTCTTT.

V is TRBV7-2 and J is TRBJ1-1, with TRBD1 matching 10 bases. Germline V gene sequence: CDR1 SGHTA, CDR2 FQGNSA. Unmatched junction bases numbered 6, after V lost 1 base and J lost 4 bases. CDR3 size: 16 residues. This CDR3 is CASSLVGTGVATEAFF. CDR3 nucleotides: TGTGCCAGCAGCTTAGTCGGGACAGGGGTGGCCACTGAAGCTTTCTTT.

This chain links TRBV27 with TRBJ1-5; D uncertain. V lost 4 bases to trimming and J lost 5 bases, with 6 bases between them. The CDR3 runs to 12 residues. CDR1 is MNHEY and CDR2 is SMNVEV in the germline V gene (reference sequence). The CDR3 region has the DNA TGTGCCAGCAGTTCCATGGATCAGCCCCAGCATTTT. Translated: CASSSMDQPQHF.

This chain connects TRBV5-5 to TRBJ2-3, with 7 bases fitting TRBD1. The CDR3 is 16 residues long. V dropped 4 bases and J dropped 2; count of bases not matched to a gene: 10. Germline CDR1 is SGHKS and CDR2 is YYEKEE (reference sequence). The CDR3 DNA sequence: TGTGCCAGCAGCGGGGGACAGCCACTCACCACAGATACGCAGTATTTT. This codes for CASSGGQPLTTDTQYF. Based on the CDR3 plus reference TRBV5-5 and TRBJ2-3, the full variable domain is DAGVTQSPTHLIKTRGQQVTLRCSPISGHKSVSWYQQVLGQGPQFIFQYYEKEERGRGNFPDRFSARQFPNYSSELNVNALLLGDSALYLCASSGGQPLTTDTQYFGPGTRLTVL.

This chain joins TRBV27 and TRBJ1-2; D is possibly TRBD1 (5 bases). The V end was cut by 6 bases, the J end by 4 bases, with 15 bases between. In germline, CDR1 is MNHEY, CDR2 SMNVEV (reference sequence). The CDR3 sequence is 14 residues long. In DNA, the CDR3 is TGTGCCAGCAGCCACATAGACAGTATCTATGGCTACACCTTC. This sequence encodes CASSHIDSIYGYTF.

This chain joins TRBV10-3 and TRBJ1-5; a weak D match, TRBD1 (6 bases). This CDR3 has 13 residues. The germline gives CDR1 ENHRY, CDR2 SYGVKD. Trimming left V 6 bases short and J 7 bases short, with 13 bases between. The CDR3 protein is CAISEGEGQPQHF. CDR3 coding DNA: TGTGCCATCAGCGAGGGGGAAGGGCAGCCCCAGCATTTT.

This clonotype came up many times. V gene TRBV24-1 combines with J gene TRBJ2-3; D unclear. Germline-derived CDR1 and CDR2 are KGHDR and SFDVKD. The CDR3 spans 13 residues. Trimming took off 4 bases at V and 4 bases at J, with 8 bases between the two ends. CDR3 coding DNA: TGTGCCACCAGTGAAAATGGGCCAGATACGCAGTATTTT. It encodes CATSENGPDTQYF.

This clonotype was seen only a few times. The chain combines TRBV5-1 with TRBJ2-5, with D possibly being TRBD2 (6 bases). The CDR3 length is 15 residues. The V gene's germline CDR1 is SGHRS and CDR2 YFSETQ. Trimming shortened V by 3 bases and J by 6 bases, and 18 bases separated the two germline ends. The CDR3 loop is CASSSQGTREKTQYF. The CDR3 DNA follows: TGCGCCAGCAGCTCCCAAGGGACCCGGGAGAAGACCCAGTACTTC.

The gene calls are TRBV29-1 and TRBJ2-7, with TRBD2 matching 8 bases. The ends lost 7 bases at V and 1 base at J; junction bases unmatched: 9. Germline assignment: CDR1 SQVTM and CDR2 ANQGSEA. This CDR3 is built from 14 residues. CDR3 loop: CSAGGGRRSYEQYF. The CDR3 nucleotides are TGCAGCGCCGGCGGCGGGAGGAGGTCCTACGAGCAGTACTTC.

This clonotype was found many times. In nucleotides, the CDR3 is TGCAGCGTCTTTACTAGCGGGAGAACATCCTACAATGAGCAGTTCTTC. Its protein is CSVFTSGRTSYNEQFF. The chain has TRBV29-1 and TRBJ2-1, with TRBD2 identical over 11 bases. The CDR3 spans 16 residues. The junction had 8 bases not matched to a gene; V was cut back by 6 bases and J by 1 base. Looked up from germline, CDR1 is SQVTM and CDR2 is ANQGSEA.

The J gene is TRBJ1-1, the V gene TRBV12-3 or TRBV12-4, with D unresolved. V lost 3 bases, J lost 10 bases, and 9 bases lay in between. The CDR3 has 11 residues. The CDR3 bases are TGTGCCAGCAGTTTGGGCTCTGTAGCTTTCTTT. It specifies CASSLGSVAFF.

The chain joins TRBV12-3 or TRBV12-4 to TRBJ1-2; D remains ambiguous. This CDR3 is 12 amino acids long. The V gene lost 6 bases and the J gene lost 3 bases, with 8 bases spanning the gap. This CDR3 is CASSDTDYGYTF. The CDR3 nucleotides read TGTGCCAGCAGCGACACTGACTATGGCTACACCTTC.

This chain uses TRBV30 with TRBJ2-5; D unresolved. Germline lookup yields CDR1 GTSNPN and CDR2 SVGIG (reference sequence). The germline V and J ends were trimmed by 0 bases and 7 bases, with 6 bases remaining between them. The CDR3 loop spans 11 amino acids. The CDR3 sequence: CAWSVGRTQYF. CDR3 nucleotide sequence: TGTGCCTGGAGTGTTGGGCGGACCCAGTACTTC.